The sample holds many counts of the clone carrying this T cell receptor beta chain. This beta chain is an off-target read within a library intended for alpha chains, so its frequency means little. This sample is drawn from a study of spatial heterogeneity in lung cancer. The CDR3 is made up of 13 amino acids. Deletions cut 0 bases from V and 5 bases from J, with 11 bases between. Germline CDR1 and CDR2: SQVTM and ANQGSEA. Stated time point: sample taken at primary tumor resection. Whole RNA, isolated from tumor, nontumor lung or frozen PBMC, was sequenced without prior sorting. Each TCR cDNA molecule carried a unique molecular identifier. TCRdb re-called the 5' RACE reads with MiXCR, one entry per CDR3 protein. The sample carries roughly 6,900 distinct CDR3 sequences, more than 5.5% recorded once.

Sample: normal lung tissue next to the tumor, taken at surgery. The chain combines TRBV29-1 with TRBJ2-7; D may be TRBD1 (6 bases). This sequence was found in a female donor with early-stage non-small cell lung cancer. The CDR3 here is CSVEDQGFDEQYF. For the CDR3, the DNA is TGCAGCGTTGAAGATCAGGGGTTCGACGAGCAGTACTTC.